One T cell receptor (beta chain) is described in this entry. This clonotype was detected only a few times. Its specific antigen is unknown. No base quality information exists; no much larger clone differs at one position. The data are from a study of vaccination and CD4 T cells after COVID-19 (dated by TCRdb to between 2021 and 2024). Looking at the study overall: Convalescent patients had a positive SARS-CoV-2 result on nasal swab PCR, and of these patients, 8 or 9 had mild disease and one had severe disease. Culture stimuli were overlapping spike peptide pools from SARS-CoV-2 and from the common cold coronaviruses HCoV-NL63, HCoV-OC43 and HCoV-229E. Participants got two doses of the Pfizer-BioNTech BNT162b2 vaccine (n=8) or two doses of the Moderna mRNA-1273 vaccine (n=2). Post-vaccine blood samples were obtained a median of approximately 74 days after the second vaccine dose, with a range of about 12 to 241 days. Control cultures used a CEFX viral epitope pool as positive control, an HIV-1 Nef peptide pool as negative control, or no peptide. Post-COVID blood samples were collected from convalescent patients a median of approximately 100 days after diagnosis, with a range of about 30 to 161 days. The spike-specific CD4+ TCR repertoire was compared before and after mRNA vaccination in approximately ten COVID-19 convalescent patients and a handful of infection-naive healthy vaccine recipients. Six males and four females were included in the convalescent cohort, with two Hispanic individuals, seven Caucasians, two Asians and one multiracial person represented. Overall results and qualifications from the work: In convalescent patients, nearly all vaccine-specific clones (304 of 307) were found to be mono-reactive for SARS-CoV-2 spike rather than cross-reactive with common cold coronaviruses. The median number of SARS-CoV-2-reactive clonotypes rose from around 21 after infection to about 40 after vaccination, but the change was not significant. Only a relatively small number of convalescent patients were included in the study, and early timepoints following natural infection were not analyzed. Among the post-vaccine SARS-CoV-2-reactive clones in convalescent patients, a median 86.3% showed up only after vaccination, which suggests vaccine-specific priming.

The treatment or condition label, read with the paper, signifies: approximately 9-day PBMC culture with coronavirus spike peptide pools or control peptides (ViraFEST assay). The ViraFEST assay was used in the study, in which antigen-specific T cells were expanded with peptide pools and expanded clonotypes were subsequently identified by TCR sequencing. Positive SARS-CoV-2 PCR tests in the convalescent patients dated from March to December 2020, before Alpha, Beta and Delta variants emerged in the United States. Each well held about 2.2 million PBMCs cultured in IMDM containing around 5% human AB serum and approximately 9.8 IU/ml IL-2, with 9 to 10 ug/ml peptide pools added. Half of the culture medium was replaced with fresh IL-2-containing medium on days 3 and 7. Once the cells had been in culture for less than 11 days, the EasySep CD4+ T cell isolation kit was used to isolate CD4+ T cells by negative selection. PBMCs were separated from whole blood using Ficoll-Paque Plus gradient centrifugation and then either used fresh or cryopreserved at -140C. Culture conditions were generally each tested in triplicate wells.

The protocol used for the library was PCR. DNA from cultured CD4+ T cells was subjected to TCR sequencing with the Oncomine TCR Beta short-read assay at the Johns Hopkins FTIC core. Genomic DNA was extracted from the cultured CD4+ T cells with the QIAamp micro DNA kit. The Oncomine TCR Beta libraries from cultured CD4+ T cells were pooled using unique dual indexes and then sequenced on an Illumina iSeq 100. In the paper's pipeline: Non-productive sequences were filtered out, and CDR3s that did not start with C, did not end with F or W, or were shorter than 7 amino acids were discarded. Antigen-specific clonotypes were identified using the MANAFEST web application through comparison of peptide-stimulated wells with reference and other culture wells. Positive clones required FDR below 0.05, an odds ratio above 5, and productive frequency above 0.1% in at least two of three replicate wells. A clonotype was classed as cross-reactive if the clonotype showed significant expansion both in SARS-CoV-2 spike wells and in at least one common cold coronavirus spike condition. Levenshtein distances (stringdist) and unrooted phylogenetic trees (ape) in R version 3.6.1 were used to assess CDR3 homology. In TCRdb, the public reads were trimmed at Q25 with fastp and aligned with MiXCR, with productive beta chains retained. When rows share a CDR3 protein, they turn into one entry using the most common DNA and genes. TCRdb assigned the V and J calls; the authors' analysis was not used. The sample profile shows under 20,000 distinct CDR3 sequences; roughly 50% of them were found once. The top ten hold around 33% of the sample.

Here the sequenced sample was cultured CD4+ T cells from blood, taken after SARS-CoV-2 vaccination. This receptor was identified in a human donor with COVID-19.

The bases are TGTGCCAGCATACGGACAGGGGCGACTGAAGCTTTCTTT. This codes for CASIRTGATEAFF. Recombination connected TRBV7-8 to TRBJ1-1, with 9 bases matching TRBD1. The germline V gene encodes CDR1 SGHVS and CDR2 FQNEAQ. The CDR3 holds 13 amino acids from the cysteine to the phenylalanine. Here the CDR3 DNA is all that survives: 39 bases in frame from base 1. Trimming removed 7 bases from V and 5 bases from J; the gene matches leave 5 bases unexplained.